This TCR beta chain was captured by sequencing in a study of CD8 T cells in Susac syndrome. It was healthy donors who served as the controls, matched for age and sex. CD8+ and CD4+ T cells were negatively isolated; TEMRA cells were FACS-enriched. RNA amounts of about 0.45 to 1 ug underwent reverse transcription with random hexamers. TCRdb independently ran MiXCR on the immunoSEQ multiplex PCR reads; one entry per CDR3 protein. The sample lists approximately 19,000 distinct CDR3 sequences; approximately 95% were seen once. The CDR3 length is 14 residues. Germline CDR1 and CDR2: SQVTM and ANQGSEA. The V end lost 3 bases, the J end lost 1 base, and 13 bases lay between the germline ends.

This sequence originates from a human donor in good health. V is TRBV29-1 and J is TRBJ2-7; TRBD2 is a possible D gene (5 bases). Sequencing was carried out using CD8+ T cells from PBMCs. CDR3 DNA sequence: TGCAGCGTTGATCTCGCGGGTGATTCCTACGAGCAGTACTTC. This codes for CSVDLAGDSYEQYF.